The present TCR beta chain was sequenced within a study of post-analysis software for immune sequencing data. Notes on the study in general: Relative to controls, patients had five TRBV segments at higher frequency, with TRBV5-6, TRBV5-1 and TRBV20-1 among these. Samples from a shared batch, those prepared together, strongly co-clustered by F measure.

Germline V CDR1 and CDR2: LGHDT, YNNKEL (reference sequence). There are 15 residues in the CDR3. V was pared by 1 base and J by 1 base, with 9 bases between. Carried by the TCR beta cDNA libraries were unique molecular identifiers. In TCRdb, the PCR reads were re-called with MiXCR into one record per CDR3 protein. The sample yields 400,000 to 500,000 distinct CDR3 sequences, over 30% seen once. This clonotype was counted a few times. What it binds is not known. The sequence came from a girl aged 2-10 years with multiple sclerosis. The J gene is TRBJ2-3, the V gene TRBV3-1, with D possibly being TRBD1 or TRBD2 (5 bases each). Sequences were obtained from blood. This CDR3 is CASSQAGRGTDTQYF. The CDR3 coding sequence is TGTGCCAGCAGCCAAGCGGGGCGAGGCACAGATACGCAGTATTTT.